A single T cell receptor (beta chain) is shown here with its context. Libraries were prepared by immunoSEQ multiplex PCR; TCRdb keeps only in-frame clonotypes and omits some of them. The data contain roughly 30,000 clones, 85% of them singletons. The sample is drawn from a study of T cell changes during pregnancy in multiple sclerosis. The receptor was derived from a female donor with multiple sclerosis, enrolled in a pregnancy study. The source was CD8+ T cells from peripheral blood mononuclear cells, collected after pregnancy.

CDR3 sequence: CATTPQGEDEQYF. CDR3 nucleotide sequence: TGTGCTACAACTCCACAGGGAGAGGACGAGCAGTACTTC. The chain couples TRBV28 to TRBJ2-7; D may be TRBD1 (6 bases). The CDR3 loop spans 13 amino acids. Germline V gives CDR1 MDHEN, CDR2 SYDVKM.